One sample yielded the 20 T cell receptor beta chains listed below, sequenced in a study of neurological immune-mediated disorders. TCRdb analysed the 5' RACE reads with MiXCR anew, one entry per CDR3 protein. The data contain tens of thousands of distinct CDR3 sequences, about 9.5% of them singletons. Material for sequencing was PBMCs. All receptors come from a man aged 45-65 years in good health.

This clonotype was observed at least ten times. This rearrangement joins TRBV7-9 to TRBJ1-2; D remains ambiguous. Germline assignment: CDR1 SEHNR and CDR2 FQNEAQ (reference sequence). This CDR3 has 12 amino acids. V gave up 1 base and J gave up 3 bases, with 3 bases separating them. The CDR3 sequence: CASSLVDYGYTF. Here the CDR3 DNA reads TGTGCCAGCAGCTTAGTCGACTATGGCTACACCTTC.

This clonotype has ten or more counts. The chain carries TRBV12-3 or TRBV12-4 and TRBJ2-5; 7 nucleotides match TRBD2. The CDR3 length is 15 residues. The V segment lost 5 bases and the J segment 4 bases; nucleotides outside the gene matches: 10. CDR3 region: CASSPSAGAGETQYF. CDR3 coding DNA: TGTGCCAGCAGTCCCAGTGCGGGAGCGGGAGAGACCCAGTACTTC.

This clonotype appeared a single time. The chain couples TRBV6-5 to TRBJ2-1, with TRBD2 matching 7 bases. The CDR3 contains 16 residues. CDR1 and CDR2 from the germline V gene are MNHEY and SVGAGI. After removal of 9 bases from V and 5 bases from J, the junction contained 16 bases not matched to a gene. The CDR3 loop reads CASSAGEAHPNNEQFF. The CDR3, as DNA: TGTGCCAGTTCGGCGGGAGAGGCCCATCCTAACAATGAGCAGTTCTTC.

The sample holds many counts of this clonotype. The genes are TRBV5-5 and TRBJ1-1, with a tentative D call TRBD1 (5 bases). Germline V gene lookup returns CDR1 SGHKS and CDR2 YYEKEE (reference sequence). V lost 1 base and J lost 8, with 9 bases in between. The CDR3 totals 12 residues. The CDR3 DNA reads TGTGCCAGCAGCTTGTACGGGGGGGAAGCTTTCTTT. This codes for CASSLYGGEAFF.

This clonotype was seen at least ten times. The J gene is TRBJ2-7, the V gene TRBV3-1; 11 bases agree with TRBD2. The V and J ends lost 3 bases and 3 bases, in that order; junction bases with no gene match: 4. The CDR3 runs 15 residues. Germline CDR1 reads LGHDT; CDR2 reads YNNKEL (reference sequence). For the CDR3, the DNA is TGTGCCAGCAGCCAGGCGGGACTAGCGGTCTACGAGCAGTACTTC. It is translated as CASSQAGLAVYEQYF.

The sample holds many counts of this clonotype. This chain joins TRBV2 and TRBJ1-5, with 7 nucleotides matching TRBD1. The CDR3 is 15 residues long. Germline V gene lookup returns CDR1 SNHLY and CDR2 FYNNEI. V was clipped by 4 bases and J by 1 base; unmatched bases: 4. The DNA for the CDR3 is TGTGCCAGCAGTGGGGACAGCCGCAGCAATCAGCCCCAGCATTTT. It is translated as CASSGDSRSNQPQHF.

This CDR3 is CASSLIPGPQGVGELFF. CDR3 DNA sequence: TGTGCCAGCAGCTTAATTCCAGGGCCCCAGGGCGTCGGGGAGCTGTTTTTT. The chain joins TRBV7-6 to TRBJ2-2, with D tentatively TRBD1 (5 bases). CDR1 is SGHVS and CDR2 is FNYEAQ in the germline V gene. The CDR3 contains 17 residues. V shed 2 bases and J shed 7 bases, with 20 bases lying between them.

This clonotype was found many times. The genes are TRBV15 and TRBJ1-6; D unclear. Germline V CDR1 and CDR2: LNHNV, YYDKDF (reference sequence). Trimming took 1 base from V and 9 from J, leaving 10 bases between them. This CDR3 has 14 amino acids. The CDR3 nucleotides read TGTGCCACCAGCAGAGTTGAGGCGGCTTCACCCCTCCACTTT. Its protein is CATSRVEAASPLHF.

In its sample, this clonotype was seen many times. This chain uses TRBV3-1 with TRBJ2-6; D remains unclear. V was shortened by 8 bases and J by 2 bases, with 7 bases between the two germline ends. Per germline, CDR1 LGHDT and CDR2 YNNKEL (reference sequence). The CDR3 runs to 13 residues. The chain's CDR3 is CASENPGANVLTF. The CDR3 region has the DNA TGTGCCAGCGAGAACCCTGGGGCCAACGTCCTGACTTTC.

This clonotype was counted between two and nine times. At one boundary the junction diverges from the germline segment, which might be a read error. The chain joins TRBV7-3 to TRBJ2-7; unclear D gene. The CDR3 has 13 amino acids. The germline V gene has CDR1 SGHTA and CDR2 FQGTGA. The CDR3 DNA is TGTGCCAACAGCTTAACGTTGTCTAGCGAGCAGTACTTC. Its protein is CANSLTLSSEQYF.

This clonotype showed up many times. The chain combines TRBV9 with TRBJ2-1; a weak D match, TRBD1 (6 bases). Germline CDR1 is SGDLS and CDR2 is YYNGEE. The CDR3 extends over 17 amino acids. V was trimmed by 3 bases and J by 3 bases, leaving 19 bases between them. CDR3 nucleotides: TGTGCCAGCAGCGCTCGAAAAGCTATGACAGGCTACAATGAGCAGTTCTTC. Encoded protein: CASSARKAMTGYNEQFF. The whole variable domain, remainder taken from reference TRBV9 and TRBJ2-1, is DSGVTQTPKHLITATGQRVTLRCSPRSGDLSVYWYQQSLDQGLQFLIQYYNGEERAKGNILERFSAQQFPDLHSELNLSSLELGDSALYFCASSARKAMTGYNEQFFGPGTRLTVL.

This clonotype was observed at least ten times. The CDR3 is CASSLKETQYF. DNA for the CDR3: TGTGCCAGCAGTTTAAAAGAGACCCAGTACTTC. The V gene is TRBV7-2, the J gene TRBJ2-5; D uncertain. Germline V gene sequence: CDR1 SGHTA, CDR2 FQGNSA. Trimming left V 6 bases short and J 3 bases short, with 5 bases between. This CDR3 has 11 amino acids. Full variable domain (remainder filled in from reference TRBV7-2 and TRBJ2-5): GAGVSQSPSNKVTEKGKDVELRCDPISGHTALYWYRQSLGQGLEFLIYFQGNSAPDKSGLPSDRFSAERTGGSVSTLTIQRTQQEDSAVYLCASSLKETQYFGPGTRLLVL.

This clonotype was counted many times. This sequence joins TRBV5-1 and TRBJ2-3, with TRBD2 matching 11 bases. CDR3 length equals 17 residues. V lost 0 bases, J lost 4 bases, and 7 bases stayed unmatched. The germline CDR1 and CDR2 sequences are SGHRS and YFSETQ. The CDR3 reads CASSLATSGSFADTQYF. CDR3 sequence (DNA): TGCGCCAGCAGCTTGGCCACTAGCGGGAGTTTCGCAGATACGCAGTATTTT.

This clonotype appeared many times. The chain couples TRBV5-1 to TRBJ2-5, with 8 bases identical to TRBD1. Germline values: CDR1 SGHRS, CDR2 YFSETQ. J lost 4 bases, V lost 0 bases, and 2 bases had no gene match. This CDR3 has 14 residues. The CDR3 loop reads CASSLDRGSETQYF. CDR3 in DNA: TGCGCCAGCAGCTTGGACAGGGGGTCAGAGACCCAGTACTTC.

This clonotype was seen ten or more times. The chain couples TRBV5-1 to TRBJ2-3; 14 bases match TRBD2. The CDR3 length is 20 residues. Germline assignment: CDR1 SGHRS and CDR2 YFSETQ. Germline trimming cut 4 bases from V and 3 bases from J; bases unmatched to any gene: 16. The DNA for the CDR3 is TGCGCCAGCAGCAGACCCCGACTAGCGGGGGGGCAGTCAGGGACAGATACGCAGTATTTT. Its translation is CASSRPRLAGGQSGTDTQYF.

This clonotype was recorded at least ten times. The CDR3 here is CSAREQGYEQYF. DNA for the CDR3: TGCAGTGCTAGGGAACAGGGATACGAGCAGTACTTC. This chain uses TRBV20-1 with TRBJ2-7; a possible D gene is TRBD1 (6 bases). The CDR3 extends over 12 amino acids. CDR1 is DFQATT and CDR2 is SNEGSKA in the germline V gene (reference sequence). The V gene lost 3 bases and the J gene lost 4 bases, with 10 bases spanning the gap.

Regarding this clonotype: Possible read error: a much larger clone is one base away. The rearrangement links TRBV9 to TRBJ2-1; tentative D call: TRBD2 (6 bases). This CDR3 is 15 amino acids long. Germline V gene data show CDR1 as SGDLS and CDR2 as YYNGEE. CDR3 nucleotide sequence: TGTTCCAGCAGCGACAGCGGGCAAACTTACAATGAGCAGTTCTTC. Protein: CSSSDSGQTYNEQFF.

This clonotype was counted at least ten times. This chain uses TRBV10-3 with TRBJ2-5; no clear D. Germline CDR1 is ENHRY and CDR2 is SYGVKD. The V end was cut by 0 bases, the J end by 3 bases, with 5 bases between. The CDR3 extends over 13 amino acids. DNA for the CDR3: TGTGCCATCAGTGAGTCCTTTAAAGAGACCCAGTACTTC. Protein product: CAISESFKETQYF.

Concerning this clonotype itself: A read error is possible here, since a much larger clone lies one base away. This rearrangement joins TRBV4-2 to TRBJ2-3; D is ambiguous. CDR3 size: 13 residues. Germline-derived CDR1 and CDR2 are LGHNA and YNFKEQ. DNA of the CDR3: TGTGTCAGCAGCCAACTTGAATTAGATACGCAGTATTTT. This encodes CVSSQLELDTQYF.

The chain combines TRBV6-2 or TRBV6-3 with TRBJ2-1; the D gene is possibly TRBD2 (5 bases). The ends were cut back, 0 bases at V and 0 bases at J, with 9 bases in the middle. The CDR3 totals 16 residues. Germline CDR1 MNHEY, CDR2 SVGEGT. CDR3 amino acids: CASSYSGTSSYNEQFF. The CDR3 nucleotides are TGTGCCAGCAGTTACTCGGGCACTAGCTCCTACAATGAGCAGTTCTTC.